Sequencing of this TCR beta chain was carried out in a study of technical replicates of blood from a few donors. Libraries were prepared by immunoSEQ multiplex PCR; TCRdb keeps only in-frame clonotypes and omits some of them. The table has some 96,000 clones, around 95% seen once. CDR3 length equals 15 residues. Sequences were obtained from T cells isolated from PBMCs. The chain links TRBV21-1 to TRBJ2-7; the DNA was not compared with TRBD2, the D call given in the table. TRBV21-1 is a pseudogene locus. The TCR originated in a human donor in good health. This CDR3 is CASSTRLPSRYEQYF. DNA for the CDR3: TGTGCCAGCAGCACCAGACTCCCCTCAAGGTACGAGCAGTACTTC.